In its sample, the clone carrying this T cell receptor beta chain was seen many times. Its antigen is as yet unknown. A process of 5'RACE template switching, which added a universal primer site and UMIs, was used to make TCR cDNA. TCRdb reprocessed the 5' RACE reads with MiXCR, giving one entry per CDR3 protein. Counted here are around 310,000 distinct CDR3 sequences, approximately 4% occurring once; the ten biggest clones make up roughly a fifth. These data belong to a study of T cells after yellow fever vaccination. Study context: In the case of low-cell-number fractions, SMART-Seq v4 Ultra Low Input was used for preparation. General study results and limits: CD4 and CD8 compartments shared a small share of clonotypes. Post-booster samples contained most primary-vaccination clones (about 95% CD4, roughly 88% CD8).

Trimming took 1 base from V and 11 from J, leaving 14 bases between them. The CDR3 extends over 13 amino acids. The sequencing used PBMCs, collected 15 days after the yellow fever booster vaccination. The clonotype originates from a man aged 18 to 35 who received the YFV17D yellow fever vaccine. The chain couples TRBV12-3 or TRBV12-4 to TRBJ1-1; D perhaps matches TRBD1 (5 bases). CDR3 sequence (DNA): TGTGCCAGCAGTTTAGGGACACCCCGAGGCGCTTTCTTT. It specifies CASSLGTPRGAFF.